The 18 T cell receptor beta chains below all came from one sample that was sequenced in a study of CD8+CD57+ T cells in acquired aplastic anemia. Previously, flow cytometry had revealed CD8+CD57+ cell expansion in the patients chosen for sequencing. Genomic DNA, serving as template, underwent TCR beta VDJ and CDR3 profiling. A single record per CDR3 protein comes from TCRdb applying MiXCR to the reads. The sample consists of approximately 120,000 distinct CDR3 sequences, over 30% of them appearing once. The specimen sequenced was sorted CD4+, CD8+, or CD8+CD57+ T cells (not recorded which) from PBMCs. The receptors derive from a human donor with aplastic anemia.

In DNA form, the CDR3 reads TGCGCCAGCAGCCGGGGAGGGGGGGCCGGCTATGGCTACACCTTC. Residues: CASSRGGGAGYGYTF. V usage is TRBV4-3 and J usage is TRBJ1-2, with a possible D match to TRBD1 (6 bases). The CDR3 totals 15 residues. Germline assignment: CDR1 LGHNA and CDR2 YSLEER. With 4 bases removed from V and 4 bases from J, the gap between germline ends came to 16 bases.

This clonotype was counted only a few times. The rearrangement joins TRBV20-1 to TRBJ2-1, with D perhaps matching TRBD1 (6 bases). Trimming shortened V by 1 base and J by 3 bases, and 22 bases separated the two germline ends. The germline V gene encodes CDR1 DFQATT and CDR2 SNEGSKA (reference sequence). The CDR3 runs to 18 residues. The DNA for the CDR3 is TGCAGTGCTAGAGCCCTCTTTACCCGACAGGCAAACTACAATGAGCAGTTCTTC. This codes for CSARALFTRQANYNEQFF.

Only a few counts were recorded for this clonotype. One end of the junction is discordant with germline, which a read error may explain. The genes are TRBV7-9 and TRBJ2-7; D remains unclear. Germline CDR1 and CDR2: SEHNR and FQNEAQ (reference sequence). The CDR3 runs to 13 residues. The CDR3 nucleotides are TGCGCCAGCAGCCAAGCCCCATACTACGAGCAGTACTTC. Protein sequence: CASSQAPYYEQYF.

In its sample, this clonotype was seen many times. Since no conserved phenylalanine or tryptophan closes the CDR3, a read error is the likely cause. V gene TRBV19 combines with J gene TRBJ1-1, with D maybe TRBD1 (5 bases). V dropped 1 base and J dropped 10 bases, with 10 bases sitting between them. The CDR3 length is 12 residues. Germline CDR1 is LNHDA and CDR2 is SQIVND (reference sequence). The CDR3 loop reads CASSIAVGGAFS. CDR3 in DNA: TGTGCCAGTAGTATAGCAGTGGGGGGAGCTTTCTCT.

The gene calls are TRBV6-1 and TRBJ2-6, with a weak D call TRBD2 (7 bases). CDR1 is MNHNS and CDR2 is SASEGT in the germline V gene. V lost 7 bases and J lost 1, with 20 bases in between. The CDR3 is made up of 18 amino acids. CDR3 amino acids: CASTGGGTPGSGANVLTF. The CDR3 DNA reads TGTGCCAGCACCGGGGGAGGGACACCAGGGTCTGGGGCCAACGTCCTGACTTTC.

The chain couples TRBV28 to TRBJ1-6, with TRBD1 matching 11 bases. The J segment lost 9 bases and the V segment lost 5 bases, leaving 9 bases of the junction unmatched. Germline assignment: CDR1 MDHEN and CDR2 SYDVKM. This CDR3 is built from 16 residues. As DNA, the CDR3 is TGTGCCAGCAGTGAGAGCGGGACAGGGGGGATTTCACCCCTCCACTTT. It specifies CASSESGTGGISPLHF.

The chain uses TRBV28 and TRBJ1-2, with 7 bases identical to TRBD1. V was pared by 4 bases and J by 4 bases, with 6 bases of the junction left unmatched. This CDR3 has 14 residues. Germline CDR1 and CDR2: MDHEN and SYDVKM. Here the CDR3 reads CASSSARTGYGYTF. As DNA, the CDR3 is TGTGCCAGCAGTTCCGCTAGGACAGGCTATGGCTACACCTTC.

This clonotype was observed at least ten times. The chain is built from TRBV7-9 and TRBJ1-2, with TRBD1 identical over 8 bases. Germline assignment: CDR1 SEHNR and CDR2 FQNEAQ (reference sequence). The V and J ends lost 1 base and 4 bases, in that order; junction bases with no gene match: 11. The CDR3 sequence is 17 residues long. For the CDR3, the DNA is TGTGCCAGCAGCTTAGTGTTTAGGACAGGGCTCGTCTATGGCTACACCTTC. Protein: CASSLVFRTGLVYGYTF.

The chain joins TRBV24-1 to TRBJ2-2; the match to TRBD2 covers 13 bases. Germline lookup yields CDR1 KGHDR and CDR2 SFDVKD. There are 15 residues in the CDR3. The trim removed 9 bases at V and 2 bases at J, leaving 2 bases unmatched. CDR3 coding DNA: TGTGCCACCGGGGGACTAGCGGGAAACACCGGGGAGCTGTTTTTT. Protein product: CATGGLAGNTGELFF.

At least ten counts were recorded for this clonotype. The chain joins TRBV19 to TRBJ1-5; D uncertain. The CDR3 consists of 13 residues. The germline gives CDR1 LNHDA, CDR2 SQIVND (reference sequence). Trimming removed 4 bases from V and 7 bases from J, with 11 bases in between. The CDR3 reads CASSTPGRQPQHF. The CDR3 coding sequence is TGTGCCAGTAGTACCCCCGGGCGGCAGCCCCAGCATTTT.

J is TRBJ2-2 and V is TRBV19; D is unresolved. The CDR3 is made up of 12 amino acids. Trimming took off 8 bases at V and 5 bases at J, with 9 bases between the two ends. From germline, CDR1 is LNHDA and CDR2 SQIVND (reference sequence). The DNA for the CDR3 is TGTGCCAGTGCTACTCGTACCGGGGAGCTGTTTTTT. Translation: CASATRTGELFF.

This clonotype was observed many times. The genes are TRBV7-2 and TRBJ1-2; the D gene is possibly TRBD1 (5 bases). Germline CDR1 is SGHTA and CDR2 is FQGNSA. The CDR3 loop spans 13 amino acids. Trimming stripped 8 bases from V and 4 bases from J, with 14 bases between. In DNA form, the CDR3 reads TGTGCCAGCTCCTCGGGACCTTTCTATGGCTACACCTTC. The encoded protein is CASSSGPFYGYTF.

The gene calls are TRBV15 and TRBJ2-3, with 7 bases fitting TRBD2. Germline CDR1 LNHNV, CDR2 YYDKDF (reference sequence). Trimming cost V 0 bases and J 0 bases; bases outside gene matches: 3. The CDR3 spans 16 residues. This chain's CDR3 is CATSRELASSTDTQYF. In nucleotides, the CDR3 is TGTGCCACCAGCAGAGAACTAGCGTCTAGCACAGATACGCAGTATTTT.

This clonotype was counted ten times or more. J is TRBJ1-3 and V is TRBV11-3; D not resolved. This CDR3 contains 15 residues. The ends were cut back, 5 bases at V and 0 bases at J, with 11 bases in the middle. Germline V CDR1 and CDR2: SGHNT, YENEEA. CDR3 DNA: TGTGCCAGCAGCGGTCCAGGAACCTCTGGAAACACCATATATTTT. Its translation is CASSGPGTSGNTIYF.

The chain recombines TRBV7-2 with TRBJ2-7; D may correspond to TRBD1 or TRBD2 (5 bases each). V was cut by 6 bases and J by 0 bases, with 15 bases left in between. Germline lookup yields CDR1 SGHTA and CDR2 FQGNSA. The CDR3 contains 15 residues. DNA of the CDR3: TGTGCCAGCAGTCGTGGGACGGGGTCCTCCTACGAGCAGTACTTC. Its protein product is CASSRGTGSSYEQYF.

V is TRBV7-3 and J is TRBJ2-5; D not certain. Germline V gene sequence: CDR1 SGHTA, CDR2 FQGTGA. V was cut by 0 bases and J by 4 bases, with 6 bases left in between. CDR3 size: 13 residues. CDR3 sequence reads: CASSLTVTETQYF. DNA of the CDR3: TGTGCCAGCAGCTTAACGGTGACAGAGACCCAGTACTTC.

This clonotype was detected many times. The chain has TRBV2 and TRBJ1-1; D is ambiguous. V dropped 0 bases and J dropped 9 bases, with 5 bases sitting between them. The germline V gene encodes CDR1 SNHLY and CDR2 FYNNEI. This CDR3 contains 11 residues. CDR3 in amino acids: CASSEARKAFF. The CDR3 region has the DNA TGTGCCAGCAGTGAAGCTAGGAAAGCTTTCTTT.

The V call is TRBV15, the J call TRBJ2-7; 9 positions agree with TRBD2. The CDR3 sequence is 16 residues long. The V gene end was trimmed by 1 base and the J gene end by 6 bases; junction bases not matched to a gene: 10. Germline-derived CDR1 and CDR2 are LNHNV and YYDKDF (reference sequence). The CDR3 sequence: CATSRVLLAGVPEQYF. In DNA form, the CDR3 reads TGTGCCACCAGCAGAGTTTTACTAGCGGGCGTTCCCGAGCAGTACTTC.